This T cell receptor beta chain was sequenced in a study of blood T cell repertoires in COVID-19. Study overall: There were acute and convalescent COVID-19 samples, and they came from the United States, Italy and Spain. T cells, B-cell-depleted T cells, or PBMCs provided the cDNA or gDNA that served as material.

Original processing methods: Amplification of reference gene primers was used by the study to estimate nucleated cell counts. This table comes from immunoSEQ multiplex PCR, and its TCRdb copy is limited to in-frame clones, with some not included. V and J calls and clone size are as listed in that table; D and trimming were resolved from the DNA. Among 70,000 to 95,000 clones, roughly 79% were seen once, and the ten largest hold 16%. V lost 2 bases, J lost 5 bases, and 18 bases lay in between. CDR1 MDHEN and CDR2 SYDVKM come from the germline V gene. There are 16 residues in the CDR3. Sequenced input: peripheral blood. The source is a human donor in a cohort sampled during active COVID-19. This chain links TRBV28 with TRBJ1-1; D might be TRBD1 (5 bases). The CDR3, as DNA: TGTGCCAGCAGTTTAGGAGTTGCAGGGATTGATACTGAAGCTTTCTTT. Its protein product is CASSLGVAGIDTEAFF.